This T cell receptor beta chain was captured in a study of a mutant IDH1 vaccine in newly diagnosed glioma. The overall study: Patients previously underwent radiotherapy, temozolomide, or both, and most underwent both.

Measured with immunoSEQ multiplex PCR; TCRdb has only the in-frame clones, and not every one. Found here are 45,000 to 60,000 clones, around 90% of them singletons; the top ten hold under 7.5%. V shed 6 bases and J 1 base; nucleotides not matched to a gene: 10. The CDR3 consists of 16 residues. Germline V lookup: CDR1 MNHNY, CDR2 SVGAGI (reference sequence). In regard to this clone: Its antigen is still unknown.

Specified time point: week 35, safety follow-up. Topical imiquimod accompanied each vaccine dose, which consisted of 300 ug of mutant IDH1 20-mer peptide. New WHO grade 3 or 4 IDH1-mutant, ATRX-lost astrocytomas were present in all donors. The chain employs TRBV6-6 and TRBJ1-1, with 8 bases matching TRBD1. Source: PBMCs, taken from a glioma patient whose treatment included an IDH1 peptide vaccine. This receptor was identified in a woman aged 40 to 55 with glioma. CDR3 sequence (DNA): TGTGCCAGCAGCTATCCGGGACAGGAGGCGAACACTGAAGCTTTCTTT. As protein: CASSYPGQEANTEAFF.